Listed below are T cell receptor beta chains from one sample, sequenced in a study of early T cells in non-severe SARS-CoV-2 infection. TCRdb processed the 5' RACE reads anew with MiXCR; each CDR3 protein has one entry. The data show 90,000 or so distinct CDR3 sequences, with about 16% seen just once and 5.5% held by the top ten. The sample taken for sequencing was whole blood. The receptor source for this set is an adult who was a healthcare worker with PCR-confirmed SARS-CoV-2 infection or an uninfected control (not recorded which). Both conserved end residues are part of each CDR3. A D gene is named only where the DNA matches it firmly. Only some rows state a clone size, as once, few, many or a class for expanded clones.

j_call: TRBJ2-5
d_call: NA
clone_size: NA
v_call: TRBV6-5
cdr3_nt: TGTGCCAGCAGATATGACGGGGAGAGAGGGACCCAGTACTTC
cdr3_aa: CASRYDGERGTQYF

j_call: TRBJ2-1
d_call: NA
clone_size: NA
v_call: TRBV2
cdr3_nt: TGTGCCAGCCCCAAAGGGGCGGGAGAGCAGTTCTTC
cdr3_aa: CASPKGAGEQFF

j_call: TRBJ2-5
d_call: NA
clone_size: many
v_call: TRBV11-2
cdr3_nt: TGTGCCAGCAGCTTAGAAGCGGCGGGGACCCAGTACTTC
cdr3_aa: CASSLEAAGTQYF

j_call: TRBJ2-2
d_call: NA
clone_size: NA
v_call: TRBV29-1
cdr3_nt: TGCAGCGTTACCGTGGGGACCGGGGAGCTGTTTTTT
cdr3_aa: CSVTVGTGELFF

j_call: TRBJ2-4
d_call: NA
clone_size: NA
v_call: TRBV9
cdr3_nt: TGTGCCAGCAGCACCCGACCCCGCAGCGACAGGCCGAACTTC
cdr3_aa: CASSTRPRSDRPNF

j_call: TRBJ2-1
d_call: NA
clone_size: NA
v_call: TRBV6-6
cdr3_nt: TGTGCCAGCAGTTACTCATGGCAGGGGACGCCCAATGAGCAGTTCTTC
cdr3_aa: CASSYSWQGTPNEQFF

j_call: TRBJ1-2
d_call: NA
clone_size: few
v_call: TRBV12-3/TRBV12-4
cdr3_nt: TGTGCCAGCAGTTTAGCGCGGGGTCGCGGCTACACCTTC
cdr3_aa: CASSLARGRGYTF

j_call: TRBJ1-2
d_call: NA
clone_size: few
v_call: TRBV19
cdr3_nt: TGTGCCAGTAGTATGGGGGCCGGCTATGGCTACACCTTC
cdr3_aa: CASSMGAGYGYTF

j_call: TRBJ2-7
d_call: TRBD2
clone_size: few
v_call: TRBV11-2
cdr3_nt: TGTGCCAGCAGCTCCCCCAGCGGGAGGACCCACGAGCAGTACTTC
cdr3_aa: CASSSPSGRTHEQYF

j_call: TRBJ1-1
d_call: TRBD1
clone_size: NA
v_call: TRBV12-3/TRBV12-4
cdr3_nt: TGTGCCAGCAGTTGGCAGGGGGCTGTAGCTTTCTTT
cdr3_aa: CASSWQGAVAFF

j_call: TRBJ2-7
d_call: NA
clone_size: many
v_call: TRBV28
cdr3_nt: TGTGCCAGCAGTTTGAATTTCTCCTACGAGCAGTACTTC
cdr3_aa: CASSLNFSYEQYF

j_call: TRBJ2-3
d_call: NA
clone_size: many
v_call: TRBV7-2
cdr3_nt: TGTGCCAGCAGCTTTTCTCTCTCTGGTACAGATACGCAGTATTTT
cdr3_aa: CASSFSLSGTDTQYF

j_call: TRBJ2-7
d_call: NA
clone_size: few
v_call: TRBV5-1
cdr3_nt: TGCGCCAGCGCGAGTCAGTCGAGCTCCTACGAGCAGTACTTC
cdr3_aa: CASASQSSSYEQYF

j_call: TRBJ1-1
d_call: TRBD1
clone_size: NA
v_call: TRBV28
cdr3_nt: TGTGCCAGCAGTTTAGGGGACAGGGGGCGAACTGAAGCTTTCTTT
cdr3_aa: CASSLGDRGRTEAFF

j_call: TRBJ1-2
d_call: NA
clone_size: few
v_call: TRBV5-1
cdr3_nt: TGCGCCAGCAGCTCGGGGACACCCGTCTATGGCTACACCTTC
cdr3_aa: CASSSGTPVYGYTF

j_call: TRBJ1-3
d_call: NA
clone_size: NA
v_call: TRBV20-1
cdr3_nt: TGCAGTGCTAAAGAGGGAAACACCATATATTTT
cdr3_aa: CSAKEGNTIYF

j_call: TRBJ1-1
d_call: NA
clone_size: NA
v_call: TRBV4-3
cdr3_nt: TGCGCCAGCAGCCAGGGGCCGGGGACGGGGATAGAAGCTTTCTTT
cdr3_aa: CASSQGPGTGIEAFF

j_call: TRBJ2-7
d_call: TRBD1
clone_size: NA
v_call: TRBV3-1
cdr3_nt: TGTGCCAGCAGCCGCGCCGGGACAGGGGGTGACGAGCAGTACTTC
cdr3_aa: CASSRAGTGGDEQYF

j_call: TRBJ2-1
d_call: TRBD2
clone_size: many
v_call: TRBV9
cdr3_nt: TGTGCCAGCAGCGTAGCATTGGGACTAAACTACAATGAGCAGTTCTTC
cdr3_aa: CASSVALGLNYNEQFF

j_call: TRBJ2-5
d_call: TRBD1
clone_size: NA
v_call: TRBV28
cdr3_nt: TGTGCCAGCAGCAACCGGGACAGGGGAGAGACCCAGTACTTC
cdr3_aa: CASSNRDRGETQYF

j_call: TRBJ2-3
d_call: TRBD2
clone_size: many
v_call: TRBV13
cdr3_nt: TGTGCCAGCAGCTTCCTAGCGGGAAGTTATACGCAGTATTTT
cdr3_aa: CASSFLAGSYTQYF

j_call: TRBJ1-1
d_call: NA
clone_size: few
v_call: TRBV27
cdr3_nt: TGTGCCAGCAGTTTCGCAACCTTTGGGGCTGAAGCTTTCTTT
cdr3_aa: CASSFATFGAEAFF

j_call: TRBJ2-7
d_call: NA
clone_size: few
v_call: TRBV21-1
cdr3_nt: TGTGCCAGCCGTATCGGTCCCTCCCATTACGAGCAGTACTTC
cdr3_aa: CASRIGPSHYEQYF

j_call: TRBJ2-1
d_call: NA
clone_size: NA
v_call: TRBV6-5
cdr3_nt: TGTGCCAGCAGTTACCTACCCGGCAGAGAGAATGAGCAGTTCTTC
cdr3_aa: CASSYLPGRENEQFF

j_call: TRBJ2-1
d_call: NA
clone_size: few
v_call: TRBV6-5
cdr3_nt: TGTGCCAGCAGAAAAAGGGCGTCCTACAATGAGCAGTTCTTC
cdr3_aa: CASRKRASYNEQFF

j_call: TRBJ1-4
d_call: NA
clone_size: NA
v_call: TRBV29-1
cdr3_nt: TGCAGCGTTGTAGAATTTGAAAAACTGTTTTTT
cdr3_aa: CSVVEFEKLFF

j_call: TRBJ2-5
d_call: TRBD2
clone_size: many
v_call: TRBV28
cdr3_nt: TGTGCCAGCAGCCCCTCGGGGGGACTAGCCGAGACCCAGTACTTC
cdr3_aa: CASSPSGGLAETQYF

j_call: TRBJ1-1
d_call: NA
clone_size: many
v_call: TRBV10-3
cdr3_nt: TGTGCCATCAATGACCACAGCATGAACACTGAAGCTTTCTTT
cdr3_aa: CAINDHSMNTEAFF

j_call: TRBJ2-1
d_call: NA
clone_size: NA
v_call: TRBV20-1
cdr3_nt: TGCAGTGCTAGAGATCCCCGTGGGGGGAATTCCTACAATGAGCAGTTCTTC
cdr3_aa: CSARDPRGGNSYNEQFF

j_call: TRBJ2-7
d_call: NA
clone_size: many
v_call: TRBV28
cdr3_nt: TGTGCCAGCAGCAAACAAGAGTACGAGCAGTACTTC
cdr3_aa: CASSKQEYEQYF

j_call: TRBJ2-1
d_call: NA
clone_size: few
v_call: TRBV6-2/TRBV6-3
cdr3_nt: TGTGCCAGCAGTTTTCGGGTCGGTGAGCAGTTCTTC
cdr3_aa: CASSFRVGEQFF

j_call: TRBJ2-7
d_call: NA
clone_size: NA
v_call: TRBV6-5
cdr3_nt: TGTGCCAGCAGTTACACGGGGGACAGTTCCTACGAGCAGTACTTC
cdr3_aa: CASSYTGDSSYEQYF

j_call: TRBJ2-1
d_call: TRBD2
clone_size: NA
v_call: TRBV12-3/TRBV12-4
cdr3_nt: TGTGCCAGCAGTTTTATCGGGGGGACCTACAATGAGCAGTTCTTC
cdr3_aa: CASSFIGGTYNEQFF

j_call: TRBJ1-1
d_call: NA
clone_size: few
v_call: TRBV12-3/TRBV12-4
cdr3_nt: TGTGCCAGCAGTGACGACACACCGAACACTGAAGCTTTCTTT
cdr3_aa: CASSDDTPNTEAFF

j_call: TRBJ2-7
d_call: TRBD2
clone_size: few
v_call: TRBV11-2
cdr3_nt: TGTGCCAGCAGCTCAACAGCGGGGGGCTACGAGCAGTACTTC
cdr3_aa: CASSSTAGGYEQYF

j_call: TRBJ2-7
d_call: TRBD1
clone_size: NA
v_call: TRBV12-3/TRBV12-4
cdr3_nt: TGTGCCAGCAGTTTAGGGACAGGGAAGTACGAGCAGTACTTC
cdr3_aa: CASSLGTGKYEQYF

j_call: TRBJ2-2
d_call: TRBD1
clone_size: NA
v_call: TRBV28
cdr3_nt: TGTGCCAGCAGGACCGGGACAGGGGGCCCCGGGGAGCTGTTTTTT
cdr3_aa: CASRTGTGGPGELFF

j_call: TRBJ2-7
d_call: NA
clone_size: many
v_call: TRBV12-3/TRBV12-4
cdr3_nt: TGTGCCAGCAGTTCCGTGGCCGCTTACGAGCAGTACTTC
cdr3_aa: CASSSVAAYEQYF

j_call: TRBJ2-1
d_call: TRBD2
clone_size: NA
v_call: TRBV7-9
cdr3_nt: TGTGCCAGCAGCTTATGGACTAGCGGGAGTAATGAGCAGTTCTTC
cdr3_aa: CASSLWTSGSNEQFF

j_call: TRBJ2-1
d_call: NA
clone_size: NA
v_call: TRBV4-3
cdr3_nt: TGCGCCAGCAGCCAGGGCAGGGGGGTGTACAATGAGCAGTTCTTC
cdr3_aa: CASSQGRGVYNEQFF

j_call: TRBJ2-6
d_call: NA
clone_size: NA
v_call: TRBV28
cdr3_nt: TGTGCCAGCAGTTCCGAAACCTCTGGGGCCAACGTCCTGACTTTC
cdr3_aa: CASSSETSGANVLTF

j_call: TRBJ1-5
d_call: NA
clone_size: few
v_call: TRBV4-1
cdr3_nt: TGCGCCAGCAGCCAAGATAGGCAGAATCAGCCCCAGCATTTT
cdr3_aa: CASSQDRQNQPQHF